This note documents a single T cell receptor beta chain sequence. This clonotype was recorded a few times. Its antigen specificity is not known. Base qualities are not provided; no much larger clone lies one nucleotide away. To prepare the library, 5' RACE was applied. Reads for this sample came from an Illumina HiSeq 2500. A second PCR of about 6 to 11 cycles was performed with a sample-barcoded 5' primer and a J-beta primer mix. A unique molecular identifier was introduced onto each TCR beta cDNA molecule by a template-switch 5' adaptor carrying 12 random nucleotides. Each sample yielded at least 3 million CDR3-containing paired-end reads. First-strand cDNA was synthesized from all RNA with the Mint cDNA synthesis kit, primed by a TRBC-specific oligonucleotide. Following uracil-DNA glycosylase treatment, all cDNA underwent a first 18-cycle PCR with the universal primers M1SS and BC2_uni_R. Per the original workflow: Normalization of each sample was performed by random selection of 1 million high-quality reads, each carrying a distinct molecular identifier. Instead of being binned into consensus sequences, reads with shared molecular identifiers were discarded. MiTCR, run with a Q25 quality threshold and the strictest error-elimination algorithm, handled CDR3 identification, clonotype clustering and error correction. Lower-bound total TCR beta diversity was estimated with a nonparametric unseen species model using Euler transformation. TCRdb applied fastp at Q25 and MiXCR to the public reads, then kept only in-frame beta chains. Entries are consolidated by CDR3 protein sequence, retaining the most common genes and DNA. TCRdb's processing, not the authors', yielded these V and J calls. The sample records over a million distinct CDR3 sequences, 40% to 55% of which are singletons. The ten most abundant clones make up 18% of the sample.

The data belong to a study of blood T cells in healthy people across ages (dated by TCRdb to 2014 to 2015). General notes on the study: In model experiments, template switching captured roughly one uniquely barcoded TCR beta cDNA molecule for every two T cells. Two additional independent replicas of 1 million unique cDNA reads from the same blood draw were analyzed for two donors (one aged 18 to 30 and one aged 80 or older). Four age groups were formed from the donors: young (average roughly 16 years), middle-aged (approximately 39), aged (over 55) and long-lived (roughly 88). To track age-related changes in TCR beta repertoire diversity, the study relied on deep sequencing normalized with unique cDNA molecular identifiers. To avoid experimental bias, donors of different ages were distributed randomly across sequencing lanes.

CDR1 is given as SGHRS and CDR2 as YFSETQ, both from the germline V gene. Relative to germline, V is 0 bases shorter and J is 8 bases shorter, with 24 bases between their ends. From the cysteine through the phenylalanine, the CDR3 covers 18 amino acids. The sequence is cut down to CDR3 DNA, 54 bases in frame from base 1. The full study reports these points: Donor CMV infection status was unknown, potentially confounding age-related changes in expanded clonotypes. Observed TCR beta diversity per million T cells fell roughly linearly with age, and a significant reduction was already apparent by age around 39. Bulk unsorted PBMC profiling prevented conclusive comparison of naive and antigen-experienced compartments. Estimates of total diversity based on one million sequenced T cells were regarded as lower bounds and as underestimates. Compared with the aged group, more naive CD4+ T cells, fewer expanded clones and increased TCR diversity were shown by the long-lived group, suggesting age selection. There was a strong correlation between observed TCR beta diversity and the percentage of naive T cells measured by flow cytometry.

Systemically healthy Caucasian individuals from Russia, 39 in total and aged roughly 6 to 95 years, were included as donors. Each donor gave roughly 11 milliliters of peripheral blood, drawn into EDTA-treated Vacutainer tubes. Ficoll-Paque density-gradient centrifugation was used to isolate PBMCs, with at least 6 million obtained per sample. Trizol reagent was used to extract total RNA from the PBMCs, yielding at least 6 micrograms per sample. The percentages of naive CD45RAhigh/CD27high T cells were determined by flow cytometry on a PBMC aliquot from every donor. The TCR sequence derives from a woman aged 55-75 years in good health. The chain uses TRBV5-1 and TRBJ2-1; the best D guess is TRBD1, with 6 bases matching. Sequenced input: blood. The CDR3 here reads CASSLGLGQGWSVHEQFF. The base sequence is TGCGCCAGCAGCTTGGGTTTGGGCCAGGGGTGGTCGGTCCATGAGCAGTTCTTC.